The next 10 T cell receptor beta chains were all read from a single sample in a study of T cells after yellow fever vaccination. TCRdb ran MiXCR on the 5' RACE reads and lists one entry per CDR3 protein. The table includes 180,000 or so distinct CDR3 sequences, 9.5% to 12% detected once. This sample comprised CD8+ T cells sorted from PBMCs, obtained 15 days after the yellow fever booster vaccination. These receptors were taken from a man aged 18 to 29 who received the YFV17D yellow fever vaccine.

This clonotype was observed a handful of times. The rearrangement joins TRBV6-2 or TRBV6-3 to TRBJ2-7; unclear D gene. The CDR3 length is 14 residues. Germline assignment: CDR1 MNHEY and CDR2 SVGEGT. Trimming shortened V by 5 bases and J by 8 bases, and 19 bases separated the two germline ends. DNA of the CDR3: TGTGCCAGCAGTCCGGACGTATCGGATACGAAGCAGTACTTC. Translating it yields CASSPDVSDTKQYF.

This clonotype was detected only a few times. The rearrangement joins TRBV20-1 to TRBJ2-7, with D perhaps given as TRBD1 or TRBD2 (5 bases each). Germline CDR1 DFQATT, CDR2 SNEGSKA (reference sequence). The germline V and J ends were trimmed by 1 base and 5 bases, with 9 bases remaining between them. The CDR3 runs to 12 residues. CDR3 sequence: CSARGRDHEQYV. CDR3 sequence (DNA): TGCAGTGCTAGAGGCAGGGACCACGAGCAGTACGTC.

The genes are TRBV6-5 and TRBJ1-1, with D unclear. V was pared by 7 bases and J by 1 base, with 16 bases between. This CDR3 is 15 amino acids long. CDR1 is MNHEY and CDR2 is SVGAGI in the germline V gene. CDR3 loop: CASTLGRSANTEAFF. In nucleotides, the CDR3 is TGTGCCAGCACCCTAGGCAGGTCAGCGAACACTGAAGCTTTCTTT.

The chain joins TRBV7-9 to TRBJ2-6; D gene unclear. V was trimmed by 2 bases and J by 0 bases, leaving 5 bases between them. The CDR3 runs to 15 residues. The germline gives CDR1 SEHNR, CDR2 FQNEAQ (reference sequence). CDR3 protein: CASSLRPSGANVLTF. The CDR3 DNA is TGTGCCAGCAGCTTACGTCCCTCTGGGGCCAACGTCCTGACTTTC.

This clonotype has a handful of counts. The chain has TRBV5-5 and TRBJ2-7; 10 bases match TRBD1. Germline V gene data show CDR1 as SGHKS and CDR2 as YYEKEE (reference sequence). This CDR3 is built from 18 residues. J lost 1 base, V lost 2 bases, and 12 bases had no gene match. The CDR3 bases are TGTGCCAGCAGCTTTTTTGTCTCAGGGGGACAGGGGTCCTACGAGCAGTACTTC. Its translation: CASSFFVSGGQGSYEQYF.

V is TRBV7-9 and J is TRBJ2-7; D gene unclear. V was shortened by 4 bases and J by 0 bases, with 7 bases between the two germline ends. Germline assignment: CDR1 SEHNR and CDR2 FQNEAQ (reference sequence). The CDR3 covers 13 residues. The CDR3 DNA reads as TGTGCCAGCAGCTGGGGTACCTCCTACGAGCAGTACTTC. Translation: CASSWGTSYEQYF. Using reference TRBV7-9 and TRBJ2-7 for the parts outside the CDR3, the full variable domain is DTGVSQNPRHKITKRGQNVTFRCDPISEHNRLYWYRQTLGQGPEFLTYFQNEAQLEKSRLLSDRFSAERPKGSFSTLEIQRTEQGDSAMYLCASSWGTSYEQYFGPGTRLTVT.

This clonotype was detected a few times. The chain is built from TRBV27 and TRBJ1-1, with TRBD1 identical over 8 bases. V lost 2 bases to trimming and J lost 10 bases; unmatched junction nucleotides: 9. The germline gives CDR1 MNHEY, CDR2 SMNVEV (reference sequence). This CDR3 region has 14 residues. The CDR3 is CASSLRQGNRGAFF. The CDR3 nucleotides are TGTGCCAGCAGTTTACGACAGGGGAATCGAGGAGCTTTCTTT.

In its sample, this clonotype was seen a few times. The rearrangement uses TRBV20-1 and TRBJ2-7; D might be TRBD1 (6 bases). The CDR3 has 13 amino acids. Germline V gene data show CDR1 as DFQATT and CDR2 as SNEGSKA (reference sequence). V shed 5 bases and J shed 1 base, with 12 bases lying between them. As DNA, the CDR3 is TGCAGTGCTTTCGCAGGGACATCCTACGAGCAGTACGTC. Translated: CSAFAGTSYEQYV.

V usage is TRBV6-5 and J usage is TRBJ2-6; D unclear. Germline lookup yields CDR1 MNHEY and CDR2 SVGAGI. This CDR3 spans 15 amino acids. Trimming pared 5 bases from V and 2 bases from J, leaving 10 bases between. DNA of the CDR3: TGTGCCAGCAGTATGAGCAAGACTGGGGCCAACGTCCTGACTTTC. This translates into CASSMSKTGANVLTF.

At least ten counts were recorded for this clonotype. CDR3 residues: CASPFRQGADTQYF. For the CDR3, the DNA is TGTGCCAGCCCCTTTCGGCAGGGGGCGGATACGCAGTATTTT. This rearrangement joins TRBV7-9 to TRBJ2-3; 8 bases agree with TRBD1. The CDR3 spans 14 residues. Germline CDR1 reads SEHNR; CDR2 reads FQNEAQ (reference sequence). The trim removed 8 bases at V and 6 bases at J, leaving 10 bases unmatched.